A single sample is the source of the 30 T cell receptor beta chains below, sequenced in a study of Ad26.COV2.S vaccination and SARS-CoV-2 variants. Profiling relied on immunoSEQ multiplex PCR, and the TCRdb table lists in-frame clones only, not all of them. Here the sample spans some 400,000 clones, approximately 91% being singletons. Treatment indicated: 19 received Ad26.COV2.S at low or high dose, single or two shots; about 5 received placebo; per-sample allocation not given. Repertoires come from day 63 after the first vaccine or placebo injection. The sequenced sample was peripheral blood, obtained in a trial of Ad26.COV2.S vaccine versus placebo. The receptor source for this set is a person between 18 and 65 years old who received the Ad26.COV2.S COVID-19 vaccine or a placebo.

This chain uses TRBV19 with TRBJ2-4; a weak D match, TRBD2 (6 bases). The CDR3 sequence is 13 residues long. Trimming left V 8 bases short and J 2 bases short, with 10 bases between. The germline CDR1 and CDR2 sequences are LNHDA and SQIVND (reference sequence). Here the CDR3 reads CASQEGTKNIQYF. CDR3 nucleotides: TGTGCCAGTCAGGAGGGCACCAAAAACATTCAGTACTTC.

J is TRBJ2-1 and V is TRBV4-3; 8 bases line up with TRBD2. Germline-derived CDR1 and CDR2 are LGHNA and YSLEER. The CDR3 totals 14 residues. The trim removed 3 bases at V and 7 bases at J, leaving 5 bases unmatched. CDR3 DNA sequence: TGCGCCAGCAGCCAGCAACTAGCGGTGAATGAGCAGTTCTTC. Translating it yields CASSQQLAVNEQFF.

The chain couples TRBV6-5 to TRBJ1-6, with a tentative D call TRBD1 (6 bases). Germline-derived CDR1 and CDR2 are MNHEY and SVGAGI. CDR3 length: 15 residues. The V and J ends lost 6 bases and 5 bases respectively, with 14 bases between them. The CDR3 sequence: CASSTTTGNNSPLHF. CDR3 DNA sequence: TGTGCCAGCAGCACCACAACAGGGAATAATTCACCCCTCCACTTT.

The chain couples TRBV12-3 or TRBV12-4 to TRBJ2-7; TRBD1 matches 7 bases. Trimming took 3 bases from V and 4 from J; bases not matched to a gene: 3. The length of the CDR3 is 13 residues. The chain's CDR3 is CASSFGRGYEQYF. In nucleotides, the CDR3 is TGTGCCAGCAGTTTTGGCAGGGGGTACGAGCAGTACTTC.

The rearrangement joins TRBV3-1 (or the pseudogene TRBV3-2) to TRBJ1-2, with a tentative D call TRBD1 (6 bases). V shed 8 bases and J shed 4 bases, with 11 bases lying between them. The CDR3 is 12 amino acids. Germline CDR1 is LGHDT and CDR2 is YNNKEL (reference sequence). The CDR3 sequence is CASRDTSYGYTF. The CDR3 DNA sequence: TGTGCCAGCCGGGACACCAGCTATGGCTACACCTTC.

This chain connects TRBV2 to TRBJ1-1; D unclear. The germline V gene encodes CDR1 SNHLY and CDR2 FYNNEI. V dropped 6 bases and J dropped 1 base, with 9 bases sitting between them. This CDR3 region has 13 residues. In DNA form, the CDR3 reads TGTGCCAGCAGGGCACTCGCGAACACTGAAGCTTTCTTT. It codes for CASRALANTEAFF.

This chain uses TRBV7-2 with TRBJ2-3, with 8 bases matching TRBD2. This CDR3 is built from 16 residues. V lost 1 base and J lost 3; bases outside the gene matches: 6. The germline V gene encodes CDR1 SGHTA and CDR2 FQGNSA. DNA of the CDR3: TGTGCCAGCAGCTTAGAGGACGGGAGGGGGACAGATACGCAGTATTTT. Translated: CASSLEDGRGTDTQYF.

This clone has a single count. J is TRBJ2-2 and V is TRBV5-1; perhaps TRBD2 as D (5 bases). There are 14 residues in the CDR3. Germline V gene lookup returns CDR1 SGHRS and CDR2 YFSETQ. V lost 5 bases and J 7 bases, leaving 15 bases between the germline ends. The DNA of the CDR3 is TGCGCCAGCAGTAGCGCGGGCCATGGCGGGGAGCTGTTTTTT. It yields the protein CASSSAGHGGELFF. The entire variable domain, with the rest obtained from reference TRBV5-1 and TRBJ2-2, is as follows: KAGVTQTPRYLIKTRGQQVTLSCSPISGHRSVSWYQQTPGQGLQFLFEYFSETQRNKGNFPGRFSGRQFSNSRSEMNVSTLELGDSALYLCASSSAGHGGELFFGEGSRLTVL.

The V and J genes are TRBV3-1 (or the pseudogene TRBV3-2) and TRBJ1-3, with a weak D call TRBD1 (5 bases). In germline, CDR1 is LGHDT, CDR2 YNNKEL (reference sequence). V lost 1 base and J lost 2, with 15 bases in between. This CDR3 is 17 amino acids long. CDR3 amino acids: CASSQGEAEGAGNTIYF. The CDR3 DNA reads TGTGCCAGCAGCCAAGGAGAGGCGGAAGGGGCTGGAAACACCATATATTTT.

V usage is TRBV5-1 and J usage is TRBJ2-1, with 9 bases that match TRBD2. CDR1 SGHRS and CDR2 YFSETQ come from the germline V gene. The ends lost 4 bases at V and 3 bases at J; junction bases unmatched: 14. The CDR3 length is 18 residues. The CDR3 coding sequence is TGCGCCAGCAGCCCAGGGCTAGCGGGAACAAGAATCTACAATGAGCAGTTCTTC. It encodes CASSPGLAGTRIYNEQFF.

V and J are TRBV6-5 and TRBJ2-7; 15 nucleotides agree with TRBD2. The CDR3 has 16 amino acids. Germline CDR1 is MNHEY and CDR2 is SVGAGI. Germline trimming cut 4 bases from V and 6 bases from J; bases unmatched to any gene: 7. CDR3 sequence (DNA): TGTGCCAGCAGTTTGCCGGGACTAGCGGGAGGACGCGAGCAGTACTTC. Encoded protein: CASSLPGLAGGREQYF.

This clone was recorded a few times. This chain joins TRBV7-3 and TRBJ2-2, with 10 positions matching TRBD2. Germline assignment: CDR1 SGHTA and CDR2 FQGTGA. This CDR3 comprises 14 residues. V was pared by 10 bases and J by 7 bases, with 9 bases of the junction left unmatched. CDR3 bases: TGTGCCACCCAGTCTAGCGGGAGTGGCGGGGAGCTGTTTTTT. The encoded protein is CATQSSGSGGELFF. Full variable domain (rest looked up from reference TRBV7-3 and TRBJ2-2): GAGVSQTPSNKVTEKGKYVELRCDPISGHTALYWYRQSLGQGPEFLIYFQGTGAADDSGLPNDRFFAVRPEGSVSTLKIQRTERGDSAVYLCATQSSGSGGELFFGEGSRLTVL.

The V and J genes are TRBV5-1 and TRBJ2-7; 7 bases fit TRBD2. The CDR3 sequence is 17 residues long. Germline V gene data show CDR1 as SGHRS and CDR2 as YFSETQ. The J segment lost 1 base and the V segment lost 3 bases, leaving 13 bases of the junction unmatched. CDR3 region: CASSSSRRGSGSYEQYF. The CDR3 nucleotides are TGCGCCAGCAGCTCCTCCCGGCGCGGGAGCGGGTCCTACGAGCAGTACTTC.

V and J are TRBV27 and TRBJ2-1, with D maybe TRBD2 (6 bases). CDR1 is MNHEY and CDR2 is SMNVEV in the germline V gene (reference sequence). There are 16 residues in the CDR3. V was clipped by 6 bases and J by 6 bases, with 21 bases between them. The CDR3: CASSLTGGVAGNEQFF. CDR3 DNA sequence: TGTGCCAGCAGCCTCACCGGGGGAGTGGCGGGCAATGAGCAGTTCTTC.

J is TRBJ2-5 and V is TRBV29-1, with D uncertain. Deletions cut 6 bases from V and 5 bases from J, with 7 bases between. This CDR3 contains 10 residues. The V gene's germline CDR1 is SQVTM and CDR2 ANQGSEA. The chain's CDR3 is CSVLEETQYF. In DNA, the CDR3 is TGCAGCGTCCTGGAGGAGACCCAGTACTTC.

Written as DNA, the CDR3 is TGCGCCAGCAGATCTAGCGGGAGCTCCTACGAGCAGTACTTC. As protein: CASRSSGSSYEQYF. The chain couples TRBV5-1 to TRBJ2-7; 10 bases fit TRBD2. The J segment lost 0 bases and the V segment lost 5 bases, leaving 2 bases of the junction unmatched. This CDR3 contains 14 residues. Per the germline V gene, CDR1 is SGHRS and CDR2 is YFSETQ.

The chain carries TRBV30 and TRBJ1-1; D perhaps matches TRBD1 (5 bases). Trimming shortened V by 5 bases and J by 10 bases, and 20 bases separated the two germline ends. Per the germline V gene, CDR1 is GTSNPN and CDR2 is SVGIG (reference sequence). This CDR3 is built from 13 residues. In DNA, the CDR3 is TGTGCCTGGGGAGAGGGCCTTAGACAGCGAGCTTTCTTT. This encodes CAWGEGLRQRAFF. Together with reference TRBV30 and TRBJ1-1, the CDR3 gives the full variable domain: SQTIHQWPATLVQPVGSPLSLECTVEGTSNPNLYWYRQAAGRGLQLLFYSVGIGQISSEVPQNLSASRPQDRQFILSSKKLLLSDSGFYLCAWGEGLRQRAFFGQGTRLTVV.

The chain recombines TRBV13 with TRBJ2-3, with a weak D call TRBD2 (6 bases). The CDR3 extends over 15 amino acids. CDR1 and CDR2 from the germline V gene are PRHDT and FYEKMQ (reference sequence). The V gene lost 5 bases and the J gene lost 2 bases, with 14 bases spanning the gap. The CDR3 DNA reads TGTGCCAGCAGCCCCCGGGACTTACCCACAGATACGCAGTATTTT. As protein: CASSPRDLPTDTQYF.

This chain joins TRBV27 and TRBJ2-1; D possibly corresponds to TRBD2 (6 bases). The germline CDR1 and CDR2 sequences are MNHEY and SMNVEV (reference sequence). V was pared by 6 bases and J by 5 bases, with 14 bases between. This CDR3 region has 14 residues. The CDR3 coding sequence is TGTGCCAGCAGCGCCTCCGGGACTCACAATGAGCAGTTCTTC. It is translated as CASSASGTHNEQFF.

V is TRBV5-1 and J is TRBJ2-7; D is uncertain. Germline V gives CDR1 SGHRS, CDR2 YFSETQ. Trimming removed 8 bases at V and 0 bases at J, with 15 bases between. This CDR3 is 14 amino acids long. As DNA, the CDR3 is TGCGCCAGTCGTCAGCTGTCCAACTCCTACGAGCAGTACTTC. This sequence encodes CASRQLSNSYEQYF.

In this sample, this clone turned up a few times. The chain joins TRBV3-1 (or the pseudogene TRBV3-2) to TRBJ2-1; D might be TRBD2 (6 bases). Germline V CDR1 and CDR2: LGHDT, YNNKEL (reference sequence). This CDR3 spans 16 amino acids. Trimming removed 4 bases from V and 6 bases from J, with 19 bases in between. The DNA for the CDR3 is TGTGCCAGCAGCCGGAGAGGCGGGATGGGAGCCAATGAGCAGTTCTTC. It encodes CASSRRGGMGANEQFF.

CDR3 amino acids: CASGGGQPQHF. CDR3 bases: TGTGCCAGCGGGGGAGGTCAGCCCCAGCATTTT. The rearrangement uses TRBV28 and TRBJ1-5; D is perhaps TRBD1 (5 bases). Per germline, CDR1 MDHEN and CDR2 SYDVKM. There are 11 residues in the CDR3. Trimming removed 8 bases at V and 6 bases at J, with 8 bases between.

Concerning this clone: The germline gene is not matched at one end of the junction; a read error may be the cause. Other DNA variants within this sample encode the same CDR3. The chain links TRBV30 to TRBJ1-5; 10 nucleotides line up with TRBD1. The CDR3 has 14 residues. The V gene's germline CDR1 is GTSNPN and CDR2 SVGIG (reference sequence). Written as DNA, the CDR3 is TGTGCCTGGAGTCAGACAGGGGGCAACCAGCCCCAGCATTTT. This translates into CAWSQTGGNQPQHF.

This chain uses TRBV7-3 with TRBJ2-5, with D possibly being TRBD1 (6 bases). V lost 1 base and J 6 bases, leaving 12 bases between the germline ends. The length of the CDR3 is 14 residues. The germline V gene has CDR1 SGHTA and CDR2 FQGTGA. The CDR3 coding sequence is TGTGCCAGCAGCTTAAGATCGGACAGCCAGACCCAGTACTTC. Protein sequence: CASSLRSDSQTQYF.

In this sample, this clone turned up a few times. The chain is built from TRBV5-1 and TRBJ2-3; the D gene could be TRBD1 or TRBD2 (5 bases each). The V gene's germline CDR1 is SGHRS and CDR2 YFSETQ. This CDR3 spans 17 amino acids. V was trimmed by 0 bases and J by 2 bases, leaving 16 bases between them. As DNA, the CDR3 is TGCGCCAGCAGCTTGGTAAGCGGAGAGGGGACCACAGATACGCAGTATTTT. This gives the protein CASSLVSGEGTTDTQYF. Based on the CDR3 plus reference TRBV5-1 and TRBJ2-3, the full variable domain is KAGVTQTPRYLIKTRGQQVTLSCSPISGHRSVSWYQQTPGQGLQFLFEYFSETQRNKGNFPGRFSGRQFSNSRSEMNVSTLELGDSALYLCASSLVSGEGTTDTQYFGPGTRLTVL.

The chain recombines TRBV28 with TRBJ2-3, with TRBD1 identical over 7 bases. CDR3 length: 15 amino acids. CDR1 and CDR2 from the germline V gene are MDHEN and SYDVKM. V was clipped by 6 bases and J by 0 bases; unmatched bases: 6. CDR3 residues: CASSSPGGSTDTQYF. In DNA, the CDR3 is TGTGCCAGCAGCTCCCCAGGGGGAAGCACAGATACGCAGTATTTT.

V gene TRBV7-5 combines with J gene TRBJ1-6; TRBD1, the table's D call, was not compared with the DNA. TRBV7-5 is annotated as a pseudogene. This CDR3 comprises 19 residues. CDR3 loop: CVRSPRSSQDSSYNSPLHF. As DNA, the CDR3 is TGTGTCAGAAGCCCCCGTTCATCACAGGACAGCTCCTATAATTCACCCCTCCACTTT.

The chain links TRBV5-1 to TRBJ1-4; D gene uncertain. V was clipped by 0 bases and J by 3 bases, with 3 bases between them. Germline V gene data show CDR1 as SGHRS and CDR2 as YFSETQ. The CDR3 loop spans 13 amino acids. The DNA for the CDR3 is TGCGCCAGCAGCTTGGCCCCTAATGAAAAACTGTTTTTT. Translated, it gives CASSLAPNEKLFF. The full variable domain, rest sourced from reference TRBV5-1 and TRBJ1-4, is KAGVTQTPRYLIKTRGQQVTLSCSPISGHRSVSWYQQTPGQGLQFLFEYFSETQRNKGNFPGRFSGRQFSNSRSEMNVSTLELGDSALYLCASSLAPNEKLFFGSGTQLSVL.

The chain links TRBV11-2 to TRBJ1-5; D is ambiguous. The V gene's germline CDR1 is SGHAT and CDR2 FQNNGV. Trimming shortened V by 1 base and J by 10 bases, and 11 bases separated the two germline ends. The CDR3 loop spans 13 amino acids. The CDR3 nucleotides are TGTGCCAGCAGCTTAGGGTTCAGTGAACCCCAGCATTTT. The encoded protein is CASSLGFSEPQHF.

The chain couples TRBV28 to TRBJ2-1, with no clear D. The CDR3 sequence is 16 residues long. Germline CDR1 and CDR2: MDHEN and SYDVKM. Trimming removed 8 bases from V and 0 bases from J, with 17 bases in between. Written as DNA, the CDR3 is TGTGCCAGCCACCCCTCTCTATTTAGCTCCTACAATGAGCAGTTCTTC. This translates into CASHPSLFSSYNEQFF.